Listed below are T cell receptor beta chains from one sample, sequenced in a study of shared clonotypes between healthy human individuals. Measured with immunoSEQ multiplex PCR; TCRdb has only the in-frame clones, and not every one. This table holds fewer than 1 million clones, 95% to 97% found once. The sequenced sample consisted of naive CD8+ T cells sorted from blood. Every receptor here comes from a man younger than 45 in good health. CDR3s include the opening cysteine and the closing phenylalanine or tryptophan.

j_call | v_call | cdr3_length | cdr3_aa
TRBJ2-1 | TRBV6-6 | 16 | CASSLYSGRFFNEQFF
TRBJ2-7 | TRBV27 | 14 | CASSWGGKIYEQYF
TRBJ2-7 | TRBV2 | 12 | CASLPGSYEQYF
TRBJ2-7 | TRBV4-1 | 16 | CASSQDSQRGAGEQYF
TRBJ2-3 | TRBV27 | 15 | CASSHRAPETDTQYF
TRBJ2-1 | TRBV29-1 | 13 | CSVEPLDYDEQFF
TRBJ2-7 | TRBV15 | 15 | CATSSRGPYSSEQYF
TRBJ2-7 | TRBV11-2 | 13 | CASSYRQGYEQYF
TRBJ1-1 | TRBV7-9 | 14 | CASSRTGEVTEAFF
TRBJ2-1 | TRBV4-1 | 14 | CASSQERWTGEQFF
TRBJ2-2 | TRBV29-1 | 13 | CSADRQNTGELFF
TRBJ2-7 | TRBV7-9 | 14 | CASSSLPVSYEQYF
TRBJ2-1 | TRBV5-1 | 16 | CASSLGTGGSYNEQFF
TRBJ1-1 | TRBV27 | 17 | CASSSGRQGVENTEAFF
TRBJ1-5 | TRBV5-8 | 14 | CASSYRDRNQPQHF
TRBJ2-7 | TRBV27 | 15 | CASSLFGDDPYEQYF
TRBJ2-7 | TRBV30 | 15 | CAWSEGLAGAYEQYF
TRBJ1-2 | TRBV4-2 | 16 | CASSQDMSTALYGYTF
TRBJ2-5 | TRBV4-1 | 15 | CASSQAGTTQETQYF
TRBJ2-2 | TRBV29-1 | 13 | CSVRQENTGELFF
TRBJ2-1 | TRBV5-1 | 13 | CASSLSTYNEQFF
TRBJ2-5 | TRBV7-9 | 13 | CASSSGQGETQYF
TRBJ2-1 | TRBV29-1 | 15 | CSVRLLAGGYNEQFF
TRBJ2-3 | TRBV9 | 16 | CASSPLGGLATDTQYF
TRBJ2-7 | TRBV28 | 15 | CASSNDDPSSYEQYF